The 9 T cell receptor beta chains presented below share a single source sample, sequenced in a study of blood T cell repertoires in COVID-19. Sequenced by immunoSEQ multiplex PCR; TCRdb stores in-frame clones only, minus some. The data show 300,000 to 350,000 clones, nearly 90% seen once. Sequenced: PBMCs or T cells enriched from blood (not recorded which). The receptors originated from a woman between 18 and 30 years old with acute COVID-19.

The chain employs TRBV2 and TRBJ2-7; TRBD1 agrees at 11 bases. The V and J ends lost 3 bases and 2 bases, in that order; junction bases with no gene match: 9. The CDR3 covers 17 residues. The germline V gene encodes CDR1 SNHLY and CDR2 FYNNEI. The CDR3 DNA follows: TGTGCCAGCAGTGAGGGGACAGGGGGAAATTTCGCCTACGAGCAGTACTTC. Its translation is CASSEGTGGNFAYEQYF.

This chain joins TRBV9 and TRBJ2-1, with D maybe TRBD2 (6 bases). The germline V gene has CDR1 SGDLS and CDR2 YYNGEE. V dropped 0 bases and J dropped 1 base, with 14 bases sitting between them. This CDR3 has 17 amino acids. The CDR3 spells CASSVVSSGASYNEQFF. In DNA form, the CDR3 reads TGTGCCAGCAGCGTAGTTAGTTCGGGAGCGTCCTACAATGAGCAGTTCTTC.

The V call is TRBV19, the J call TRBJ1-5; a possible D gene is TRBD1 (5 bases). This CDR3 comprises 12 residues. V lost 7 bases and J lost 7, with 11 bases in between. The germline V gene has CDR1 LNHDA and CDR2 SQIVND (reference sequence). This CDR3 is CASNKGFQPQHF. The CDR3 bases are TGTGCCAGTAACAAGGGGTTCCAGCCCCAGCATTTT.

This chain connects TRBV19 to TRBJ1-4, with 7 positions matching TRBD1. In germline, CDR1 is LNHDA, CDR2 SQIVND (reference sequence). Trimming removed 4 bases from V and 4 bases from J; junction bases left unmatched: 9. This CDR3 contains 16 residues. The CDR3 region has the DNA TGTGCCAGTAGTAGGCAGGGGGGAGGCTATAATGAAAAACTGTTTTTT. Protein product: CASSRQGGGYNEKLFF. Based on the CDR3 plus reference TRBV19 and TRBJ1-4, the full variable domain is DGGITQSPKYLFRKEGQNVTLSCEQNLNHDAMYWYRQDPGQGLRLIYYSQIVNDFQKGDIAEGYSVSREKKESFPLTVTSAQKNPTAFYLCASSRQGGGYNEKLFFGSGTQLSVL.

This clone has just one count. The identical CDR3 is also encoded by other nucleotide sequences in the sample. CDR3: CASSLLRGTEAFF. CDR3 DNA sequence: TGTGCCAGCAGCCTCCTCAGGGGTACTGAAGCTTTCTTT. The V call is TRBV27, the J call TRBJ1-1; weak D call: TRBD1 (6 bases). The CDR3 runs 13 residues. The germline V and J ends were trimmed by 6 bases and 5 bases, with 13 bases remaining between them. CDR1 is MNHEY, CDR2 SMNVEV, per germline (reference sequence).

As regards this clone: This may stem from a read error, because a much larger clone lies one nucleotide away. The chain is built from TRBV5-1 and TRBJ1-1, with D possibly TRBD1 on 6 matching bases. The CDR3 is made up of 13 amino acids. CDR1 and CDR2 (germline): SGHRS, YFSETQ. The germline V and J ends were trimmed by 3 bases and 1 base, with 7 bases remaining between them. The CDR3 DNA is TGCGCCAGCAGCTCCAGGGGGAACACTGAAGCTTTCTTT. Residues: CASSSRGNTEAFF.

V is TRBV7-3 and J is TRBJ2-5, with TRBD1 as a possible D gene (5 bases). Trimming took off 3 bases at V and 5 bases at J, with 7 bases between the two ends. Germline assignment: CDR1 SGHTA and CDR2 FQGTGA. The CDR3 has 12 residues. The CDR3 DNA sequence: TGTGCCAGCAGCTTGCCAGGGGAGACCCAGTACTTC. This gives the protein CASSLPGETQYF.

The rearrangement joins TRBV9 to TRBJ2-1; 10 positions match TRBD2. The CDR3 loop spans 15 amino acids. CDR1 is SGDLS, CDR2 YYNGEE, per germline. With V trimmed by 3 bases and J by 4 bases, 4 bases remained unmatched. The CDR3 loop reads CASSAGTSVYNEQFF. CDR3 sequence (DNA): TGTGCCAGCAGCGCCGGGACTAGCGTGTACAATGAGCAGTTCTTC.

The chain recombines TRBV7-2 with TRBJ1-2, with 8 bases matching TRBD1. J lost 7 bases, V lost 1 base, and 14 bases had no gene match. CDR1 SGHTA and CDR2 FQGNSA come from the germline V gene. The CDR3 spans 17 residues. This chain's CDR3 is CASSLVSRPGGASGYTF. The CDR3, as DNA: TGTGCCAGCAGCTTAGTAAGCCGTCCAGGGGGCGCTTCTGGCTACACCTTC.